The clone carrying this TCR beta chain was picked up a small number of times. What it recognizes is unknown. The data belong to a study of beta chain features in type 1 diabetes. Germline V gives CDR1 SEHNR, CDR2 FQNEAQ (reference sequence). The CDR3 loop spans 15 amino acids. The J segment lost 7 bases and the V segment lost 1 base, leaving 5 bases of the junction unmatched. Study observations and caveats: Across all four CD4+ subsets, people with type 1 diabetes showed modestly shorter TCRB CDR3s.

The whole isolated RNA underwent reverse transcription, so sequencing captured expressed TCRB transcripts. A few million reads were obtained on average from naive, central memory and regulatory T cell samples. TCRdb's copy holds only in-frame clones and misses some; the assay was immunoSEQ multiplex PCR. The sample carries fewer than 350,000 clones, over 12% recorded once. One heparinised draw of blood, averaging about 116 mL, came from each donor. The origin of this receptor is a man aged 18 to 29 with type 1 diabetes. The specimen sequenced was naive CD4+ T cells from blood. This chain joins TRBV7-9 and TRBJ2-1; TRBD2 aligns across 9 bases. CDR3 sequence: CASSLVTSGENEQFF. As DNA, the CDR3 is TGTGCCAGCAGCTTAGTGACTAGCGGTGAAAATGAGCAGTTCTTC.